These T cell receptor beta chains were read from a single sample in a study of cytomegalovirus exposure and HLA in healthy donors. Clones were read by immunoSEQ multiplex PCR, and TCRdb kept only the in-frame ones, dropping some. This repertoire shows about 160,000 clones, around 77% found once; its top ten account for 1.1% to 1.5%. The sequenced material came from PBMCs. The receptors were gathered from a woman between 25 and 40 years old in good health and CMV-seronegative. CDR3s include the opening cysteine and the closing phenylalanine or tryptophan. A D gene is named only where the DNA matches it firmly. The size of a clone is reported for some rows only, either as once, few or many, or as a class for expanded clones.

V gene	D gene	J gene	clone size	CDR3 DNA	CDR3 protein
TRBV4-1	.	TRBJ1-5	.	TGCGCCAGCAGCCAACTTGAGGCCCCGTATAGCAATCAGCCCCAGCATTTT	CASSQLEAPYSNQPQHF
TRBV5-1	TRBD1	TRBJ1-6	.	TGCGCCAGCAGCTGGGACAGCCGATCACCCCTCCACTTT	CASSWDSRSPLHF
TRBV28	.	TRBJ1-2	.	TGTGCCAGCAGGGAGCTTAACCGGGACTATGGCTACACCTTC	CASRELNRDYGYTF
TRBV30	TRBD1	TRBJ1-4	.	TGTGCCTGGAGCAGAGGGACAGCAACTAATGAAAAACTGTTTTTT	CAWSRGTATNEKLFF
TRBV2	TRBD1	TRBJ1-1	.	TGTGCCAGCAGCCCTGACAGGGGCTTAAGGGGAAACACTGAAGCTTTCTTT	CASSPDRGLRGNTEAFF
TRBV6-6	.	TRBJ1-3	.	TGTGCCAGCAGTTACCGAAGGGAGGTTGGAAACACCATATATTTT	CASSYRREVGNTIYF
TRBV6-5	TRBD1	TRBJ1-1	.	TGTGCCAGCAGTTACCTACGGACAGGGGTATCGACTGAAGCTTTCTTT	CASSYLRTGVSTEAFF
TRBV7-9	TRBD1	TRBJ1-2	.	TGTGCCAGCAGCACGGGACAGGGCCCTTATGGCTACACCTTC	CASSTGQGPYGYTF
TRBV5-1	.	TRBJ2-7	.	TGCGCCAGCAAGGAGGGGGGGAGCTCCTACGAGCAGTACTTC	CASKEGGSSYEQYF
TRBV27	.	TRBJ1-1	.	TGTGCCAGCTCGAGATTCGAACGAGGCACTGAAGCTTTCTTT	CASSRFERGTEAFF
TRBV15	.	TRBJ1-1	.	TGTGCCACCAGCAGACAGTCCAGGGGAAGGGCTGAAGCTTTCTTT	CATSRQSRGRAEAFF
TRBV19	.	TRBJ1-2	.	TGTGCCAGTATTGCCGACAGGACTTATGGCTACACCTTC	CASIADRTYGYTF
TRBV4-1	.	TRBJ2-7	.	TGCGCCAGCAGCCAGGTTAAGGGGGATACCTACGAGCAGTACTTC	CASSQVKGDTYEQYF
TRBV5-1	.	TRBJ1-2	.	TGCGCCAGCAGCTTGGACAGGTATGGCTACACCTTC	CASSLDRYGYTF
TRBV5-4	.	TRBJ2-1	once	TGTGCCAGCAGCCAACTATCCCGGGAGCAGTTCTTC	CASSQLSREQFF
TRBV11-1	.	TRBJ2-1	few	TGTGCCAGCAGCTTATTTGGACTACTGAATGAGCAGTTCTTC	CASSLFGLLNEQFF
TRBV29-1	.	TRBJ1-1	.	TGCAGCGTTGAGTCCAGCGGCACTGAAGCTTTCTTT	CSVESSGTEAFF
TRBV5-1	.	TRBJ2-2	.	TGCGCCAGCAGCGTACAGGGATCCGGGGAGCTGTTTTTT	CASSVQGSGELFF
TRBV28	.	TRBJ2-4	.	TGTGCCAGCAGTTTCGGGGGCATTCAGTACTTC	CASSFGGIQYF
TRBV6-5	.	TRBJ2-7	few	TGTGCCAGCAGTTACTCGAGCGACGGTTCCTACGAGCAGTACTTC	CASSYSSDGSYEQYF
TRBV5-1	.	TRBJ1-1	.	TGCGCCAGCAGCATATCGGGACACGGGAGGACTGAAGCTTTCTTT	CASSISGHGRTEAFF
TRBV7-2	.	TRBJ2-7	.	TGTGCCAGCAGACTAGCTTGGATCTACGAGCAGTACTTC	CASRLAWIYEQYF
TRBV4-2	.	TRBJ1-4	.	TGTGCCAGCAGCCAAGAGGCAGATGAAAAACTGTTTTTT	CASSQEADEKLFF
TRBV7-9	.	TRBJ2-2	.	TGTGCCAGCAGCGAAACAGGGCTCACCGGGGAGCTGTTTTTT	CASSETGLTGELFF
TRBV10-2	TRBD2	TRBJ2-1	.	TGCGCCAGCAGCGGAACCCCGGGACTAGAAGTGTCTGAGCAGTTCTTC	CASSGTPGLEVSEQFF
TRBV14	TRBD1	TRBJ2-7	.	TGTGCCAGCAGCGATCGGACAGGGATTTCCTACGAGCAGTACTTC	CASSDRTGISYEQYF
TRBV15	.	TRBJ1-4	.	TGTGCCACCAGCAGAGAAGGGGGTGTGGCTGAAAAACTGTTTTTT	CATSREGGVAEKLFF
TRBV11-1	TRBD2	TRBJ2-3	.	TGTGCCAGCAGCTTAGGGAGACTAGCGGCCACCACAGATACGCAGTATTTT	CASSLGRLAATTDTQYF
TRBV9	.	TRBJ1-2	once	TGTGCCAGCAGCGTAGTTGGGGGCGGTGGCTACACCTTC	CASSVVGGGGYTF
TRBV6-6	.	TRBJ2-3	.	TGTGCCAGCAGTTACTATGAGACAGATACGCAGTATTTT	CASSYYETDTQYF
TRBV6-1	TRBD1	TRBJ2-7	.	TGTGCCAGCAGTGCCACCCGGGACAGATCCTACGAGCAGTACTTC	CASSATRDRSYEQYF
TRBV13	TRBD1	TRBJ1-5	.	TGTGCCAGCAGCCCATGGACAGGGGGCGCTGGCAATCAGCCCCAGCATTTT	CASSPWTGGAGNQPQHF
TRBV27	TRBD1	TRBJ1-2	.	TGTGCCAGCAGTTTACAGGGACAGGTGTCGGGGGATGGCTACACCTTC	CASSLQGQVSGDGYTF
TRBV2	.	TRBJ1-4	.	TGTGCCAGCAACTACCCCCGGCTCCTTGGCGCAACTAATGAAAAACTGTTTTTT	CASNYPRLLGATNEKLFF
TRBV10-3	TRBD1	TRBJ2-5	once	TGTGCCATCAGCTCGCTGCAGGGGGCTGGGGAGACCCAGTACTTC	CAISSLQGAGETQYF
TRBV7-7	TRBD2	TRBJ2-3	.	TGTGCCAGCAGCCCCTTCACCGGGGAGCGGGGGGGAAATACGCAGTATTTT	CASSPFTGERGGNTQYF
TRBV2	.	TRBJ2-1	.	TGTGCCAGCAGTGAAGCGTCTCCCCCGACGGGTGAGCAGTTCTTC	CASSEASPPTGEQFF
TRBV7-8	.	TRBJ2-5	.	TGTGCCAGCAGCTTAGTCCTAATACAGGGTGAGCAGTACTTC	CASSLVLIQGEQYF
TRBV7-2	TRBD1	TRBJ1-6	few	TGTGCCAGCAGCTCGACAGGGGGTTCACCCCTCCACTTT	CASSSTGGSPLHF
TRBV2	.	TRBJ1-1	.	TGTGCCAGCAGTCGGGGGGGGGCCCTCGACCCTGAAGCTTTCTTT	CASSRGGALDPEAFF
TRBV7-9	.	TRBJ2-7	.	TGTGCCAGCAGCCAGCAGGGGCCCTCCTACGAGCAGTACTTC	CASSQQGPSYEQYF